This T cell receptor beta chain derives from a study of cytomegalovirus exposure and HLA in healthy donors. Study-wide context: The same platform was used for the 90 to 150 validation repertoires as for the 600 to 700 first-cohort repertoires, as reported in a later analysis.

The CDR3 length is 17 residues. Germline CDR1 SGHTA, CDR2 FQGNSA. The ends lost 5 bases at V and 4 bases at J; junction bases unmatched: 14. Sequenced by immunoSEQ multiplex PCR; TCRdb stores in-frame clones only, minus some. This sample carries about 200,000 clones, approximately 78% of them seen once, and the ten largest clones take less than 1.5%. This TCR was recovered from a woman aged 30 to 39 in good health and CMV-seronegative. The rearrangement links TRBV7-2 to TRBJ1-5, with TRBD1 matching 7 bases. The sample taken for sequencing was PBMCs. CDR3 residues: CASSTEQGFWENQPQHF. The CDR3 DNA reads TGTGCCAGCAGCACAGAACAGGGGTTTTGGGAAAATCAGCCCCAGCATTTT. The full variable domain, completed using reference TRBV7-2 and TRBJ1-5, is GAGVSQSPSNKVTEKGKDVELRCDPISGHTALYWYRQSLGQGLEFLIYFQGNSAPDKSGLPSDRFSAERTGGSVSTLTIQRTQQEDSAVYLCASSTEQGFWENQPQHFGDGTRLSIL.